The T cell receptor (beta chain) described here comes from a study of blood T cell repertoires in COVID-19. This clone was detected once. The protocol was immunoSEQ multiplex PCR, while the TCRdb copy is restricted to in-frame clones and leaves out a portion. This sample yields 150,000 to 200,000 clones, of which 82% are seen a single time; around 7% belongs to the top ten. Input material: peripheral blood. This clonotype was obtained from a woman in her thirties or forties with COVID-19, enrolled during active disease.

The CDR3 spells CASRASGGALTDTQYF. CDR3 nucleotides: TGTGCCAGCAGGGCTAGCGGGGGGGCACTCACAGATACGCAGTATTTT. This chain links TRBV7-8 with TRBJ2-3; 12 bases match TRBD2. This CDR3 region has 16 residues. V shed 6 bases and J 2 bases; nucleotides not matched to a gene: 6. The germline V gene has CDR1 SGHVS and CDR2 FQNEAQ.